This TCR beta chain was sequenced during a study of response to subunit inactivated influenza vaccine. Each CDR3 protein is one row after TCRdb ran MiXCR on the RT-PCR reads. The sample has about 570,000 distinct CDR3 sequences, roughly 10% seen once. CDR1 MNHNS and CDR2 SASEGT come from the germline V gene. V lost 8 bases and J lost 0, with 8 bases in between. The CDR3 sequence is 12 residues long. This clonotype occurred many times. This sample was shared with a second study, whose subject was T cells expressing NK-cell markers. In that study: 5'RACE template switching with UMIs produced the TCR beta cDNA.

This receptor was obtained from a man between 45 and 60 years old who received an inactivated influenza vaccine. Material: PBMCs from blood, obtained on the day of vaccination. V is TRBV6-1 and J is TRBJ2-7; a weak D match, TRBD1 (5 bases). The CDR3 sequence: CASGDSSYEQYF. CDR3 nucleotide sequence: TGTGCCAGCGGAGACAGCTCCTACGAGCAGTACTTC.